The present entry profiles one T cell receptor (beta chain) with its context. Original analysis: Estimated nucleated cell counts came from reference gene primer amplification. Generated by immunoSEQ multiplex PCR, the TCRdb table keeps only in-frame clones and is missing some. The DNA gave D and trimming, while V, J and clone size come from that table. The table includes around 130,000 clones, less than 85% detected once. V was pared by 7 bases and J by 7 bases, with 6 bases of the junction left unmatched. CDR1 SNHLY and CDR2 FYNNEI come from the germline V gene. The CDR3 length is 13 residues. The sample belongs to a study of blood T cell repertoires in COVID-19. About the research overall: Italy, Spain and the United States were the sources of the convalescent and acute COVID-19 samples.

This chain joins TRBV2 and TRBJ1-4; 7 bases align to TRBD1. The clonotype originates from a woman aged 55-69 years with acute or convalescent COVID-19. Sequenced input: peripheral blood. The DNA for the CDR3 is TGTGCCAGCAAGGCAGGGGGAAGTGAAAAACTGTTTTTT. Protein: CASKAGGSEKLFF.